Listed below are T cell receptor beta chains from one sample, sequenced in a study of cytomegalovirus exposure and HLA in healthy donors. Sequencing was performed with immunoSEQ multiplex PCR; in TCRdb, only in-frame clones are kept and a portion is missing. This repertoire shows over 70,000 clones, approximately 69% found once; its top ten account for roughly 21%. The sample comprised PBMCs. The receptors were sampled from a woman aged 50 to 60 in good health and CMV-seropositive. Both conserved end residues are part of each CDR3. Each record gives: J gene, clone size, V gene, CDR3 protein. Clone size is given for some rows only: seen once, a few or many times, or a class if the clone is expanded.

TRBJ1-1	few	TRBV7-3	CASSSLGGGGTEAFF
TRBJ1-4	.	TRBV15	CATSRTRRGSGTNEKLFF
TRBJ1-1	few	TRBV11-2	CASSLDRQDGAFF
TRBJ1-1	.	TRBV6-1	CASKGQWRMNTEAFF
TRBJ1-6	few	TRBV5-4	CASSLDRNSPLHF
TRBJ2-2	few	TRBV30	CAWISRQLNTGELFF
TRBJ1-1	once	TRBV5-8	CASSLGQGAVTEAFF
TRBJ2-3	.	TRBV5-8	CASSLVAGGADTQYF
TRBJ2-7	few	TRBV7-9	CASSFEGQIYEQYF
TRBJ1-1	.	TRBV13	CASSSRQQGSTEAFF
TRBJ2-5	.	TRBV7-2	CASSWATRFGRETQYF
TRBJ1-2	few	TRBV5-6	CASSSQDRYGYTF
TRBJ2-5	.	TRBV5-4	CASSWGLALQETQYF
TRBJ1-1	.	TRBV5-4	CASSFSTHTEAFF
TRBJ2-7	.	TRBV27	CASSSTGDEQYF
TRBJ1-1	once	TRBV7-2	CASSAEALGNTEAFF
TRBJ2-7	.	TRBV11-1	CASSWSESSYEQYF
TRBJ1-1	.	TRBV7-3	CASSESTGLNTEAFF
TRBJ2-3	.	TRBV5-6	CASAQTTGWQGDTQYF
TRBJ1-2	.	TRBV21-1	CASSEDGGRRRYTF
TRBJ2-6	few	TRBV19	CASSMSMSGANVLTF
TRBJ1-1	.	TRBV6-5	CASSHYPGRNTEAFF
TRBJ2-1	.	TRBV11-2	CASSDRDRGVNEQFF
TRBJ1-4	.	TRBV29-1	CSVGQGRGNEKLFF
TRBJ2-7	.	TRBV6-1	CASSADRDSLEQYF
TRBJ2-2	.	TRBV5-4	CASSFGGGAGELFF
TRBJ1-1	.	TRBV11-2	CATRPEGTEAFF
TRBJ1-2	.	TRBV25-1	CASSEGSGVFYGYTF